These 23 T cell receptor beta chains originate from one sample sequenced in a study of T-cell memory formation after mild COVID-19. TCRdb reanalysed the 5' RACE reads using MiXCR and keeps one entry per CDR3 protein. The sample records roughly 310,000 distinct CDR3 sequences, 15% to 20% being singletons. The source material was PBMCs or a T cell subset sorted from them (not recorded which). The receptors here all came from a young man who had mild COVID-19 (a few samples of this study predate the infection). Cell type and time point are not known.

The chain carries TRBV7-9 and TRBJ2-2; possibly TRBD1 or TRBD2 for D (5 bases each). V lost 3 bases to trimming and J lost 4 bases, with 18 bases between them. The CDR3 spans 17 residues. Germline V lookup: CDR1 SEHNR, CDR2 FQNEAQ (reference sequence). Written as DNA, the CDR3 is TGTGCCAGCAGCTTTGCGAAGCCGGGGCTCCTCACCGGGGAGCTGTTTTTT. Protein: CASSFAKPGLLTGELFF. Drawing the rest from reference TRBV7-9 and TRBJ2-2, the complete variable domain is DTGVSQNPRHKITKRGQNVTFRCDPISEHNRLYWYRQTLGQGPEFLTYFQNEAQLEKSRLLSDRFSAERPKGSFSTLEIQRTEQGDSAMYLCASSFAKPGLLTGELFFGEGSRLTVL.

This clonotype was counted between two and nine times. J is TRBJ2-5 and V is TRBV5-1; no definite D call. V lost 3 bases to trimming and J lost 5 bases, with 8 bases between them. In germline, CDR1 is SGHRS, CDR2 YFSETQ. This CDR3 comprises 12 residues. The CDR3 loop reads CASSWASETQYF. For the CDR3, the DNA is TGCGCCAGCAGCTGGGCTTCGGAGACCCAGTACTTC.

In its sample, this clonotype was seen many times. The V call is TRBV29-1, the J call TRBJ2-7; TRBD1 might be the D (6 bases). This CDR3 region has 13 residues. Germline assignment: CDR1 SQVTM and CDR2 ANQGSEA. Trimming took off 6 bases at V and 7 bases at J, with 19 bases between the two ends. The CDR3 DNA follows: TGCAGCGTGGGGACAAGCACCCAGGGGGAGCAGTACTTC. Translation gives CSVGTSTQGEQYF.

This clonotype was observed a few times. The chain links TRBV20-1 to TRBJ1-5, with D unclear. Trimming shortened V by 4 bases and J by 1 base, and 8 bases separated the two germline ends. Looked up from germline, CDR1 is DFQATT and CDR2 is SNEGSKA (reference sequence). This CDR3 has 13 amino acids. The CDR3 is CSAIEVSNQPQHF. CDR3 sequence (DNA): TGCAGTGCTATCGAGGTCAGCAATCAGCCCCAGCATTTT.

The V and J genes are TRBV5-1 and TRBJ1-6, with D perhaps TRBD1 (5 bases). This CDR3 is 15 amino acids long. Germline assignment: CDR1 SGHRS and CDR2 YFSETQ. The V gene lost 4 bases and the J gene lost 7 bases, with 15 bases spanning the gap. In DNA, the CDR3 is TGCGCCAGCAGCCACGGACGGGGGAAGAATTCACCCCTCCACTTT. This translates into CASSHGRGKNSPLHF.

The genes are TRBV7-6 and TRBJ2-3; 9 bases match TRBD2. The CDR3 is 16 residues long. The ends lost 5 bases at V and 2 bases at J; junction bases unmatched: 8. CDR1 is SGHVS, CDR2 FNYEAQ, per germline. The chain's CDR3 is CASSLSRGGDTDTQYF. The CDR3 coding sequence is TGTGCCAGCAGCCTCAGTCGCGGGGGGGACACAGATACGCAGTATTTT.

This clonotype was recorded once. An end of the junction differs from the germline gene, which may be a read error. This chain joins TRBV12-3 or TRBV12-4 and TRBJ1-1; D perhaps matches TRBD1 (5 bases). The CDR3 length is 13 residues. The DNA for the CDR3 is TGTGCCAGCAGCCTCAATCCCGGGGCCCAAGCTGTCTTT. This gives the protein CASSLNPGAQAVF.

The rearrangement uses TRBV11-2 and TRBJ2-5; TRBD2 matches 9 bases. Germline V gene data show CDR1 as SGHAT and CDR2 as FQNNGV. The CDR3 totals 16 residues. V shed 4 bases and J 1 base; nucleotides not matched to a gene: 7. As DNA, the CDR3 is TGTGCCAGCAGCTGGGGCGGGGGGGCCCTCCAAGAGACCCAGTACTTC. This codes for CASSWGGGALQETQYF.

The chain is built from TRBV7-2 and TRBJ2-3; the match to TRBD2 covers 11 bases. The CDR3 consists of 17 residues. Germline values: CDR1 SGHTA, CDR2 FQGNSA. With V trimmed by 5 bases and J by 2 bases, 9 bases remained unmatched. CDR3 DNA sequence: TGTGCCAGCAGCCGTCCGGGACTAGCGGATATCACAGATACGCAGTATTTT. This sequence encodes CASSRPGLADITDTQYF.

V usage is TRBV5-1 and J usage is TRBJ2-5; perhaps TRBD1 as D (5 bases). The length of the CDR3 is 15 residues. The germline gives CDR1 SGHRS, CDR2 YFSETQ. V was clipped by 0 bases and J by 7 bases, with 16 bases between them. The CDR3 region is CASSLAGASSGTQYF. The CDR3 bases are TGCGCCAGCAGCTTGGCTGGGGCGTCTTCAGGGACCCAGTACTTC.

In its sample, this clonotype was seen a few times. A much larger clone lies a single base off, so this may be a read error. The chain is built from TRBV5-1 and TRBJ2-5; 7 nucleotides align to TRBD2. Germline V gene sequence: CDR1 SGHRS, CDR2 YFSETQ. V dropped 4 bases and J dropped 1; count of bases not matched to a gene: 4. The CDR3 loop spans 14 amino acids. The CDR3 protein is CASSAWTSQETQYF. The DNA of the CDR3 is TGCGCCAGCAGCGCCTGGACTAGCCAAGAGACCCAGTACTTC. Variable domain in full (rest from reference TRBV5-1 and TRBJ2-5): KAGVTQTPRYLIKTRGQQVTLSCSPISGHRSVSWYQQTPGQGLQFLFEYFSETQRNKGNFPGRFSGRQFSNSRSEMNVSTLELGDSALYLCASSAWTSQETQYFGPGTRLLVL.

The chain combines TRBV6-5 with TRBJ1-6, with D possibly TRBD1 on 5 matching bases. Germline-derived CDR1 and CDR2 are MNHEY and SVGAGI. This CDR3 is built from 14 residues. Trimming cost V 0 bases and J 8 bases, with 8 bases left between them. The CDR3: CASSYSMGDSPLHF. The CDR3, as DNA: TGTGCCAGCAGTTACTCGATGGGGGATTCACCCCTCCACTTT.

Only a few counts were recorded for this clonotype. This chain links TRBV24-1 with TRBJ1-5, with D maybe TRBD1 (5 bases). The CDR3 length is 16 residues. Between the trimmed V and J ends, which lost 2 bases and 9 bases, there was a span of 19 bases. Germline V CDR1 and CDR2: KGHDR, SFDVKD. The DNA for the CDR3 is TGTGCCACCAGTGATTCCGACAGCGCAAGGAGTGCGCCCCAGCATTTT. It codes for CATSDSDSARSAPQHF.

CDR3 in amino acids: CSVEGDRDNQETQYF. The CDR3 coding sequence is TGCAGCGTTGAGGGGGACAGAGATAACCAAGAGACCCAGTACTTC. V and J are TRBV29-1 and TRBJ2-5; 7 nucleotides match TRBD1. Germline-derived CDR1 and CDR2 are SQVTM and ANQGSEA. CDR3 length: 15 residues. Germline trimming cut 3 bases from V and 0 bases from J; bases unmatched to any gene: 7.

This rearrangement joins TRBV20-1 to TRBJ1-3; the D is unclear. CDR1 DFQATT and CDR2 SNEGSKA come from the germline V gene (reference sequence). The CDR3 spans 14 residues. With 3 bases removed from V and 0 bases from J, the gap between germline ends came to 9 bases. CDR3 bases: TGCAGTGCTAGCGGCGGGAGCTCTGGAAACACCATATATTTT. Translating gives CSASGGSSGNTIYF.

This clonotype has ten or more counts. This chain uses TRBV15 with TRBJ2-7; either TRBD1 or TRBD2 may fit D (5 bases each). With 2 bases removed from V and 6 bases from J, the gap between germline ends came to 11 bases. The CDR3 spans 13 residues. The germline CDR1 and CDR2 sequences are LNHNV and YYDKDF (reference sequence). The CDR3 DNA follows: TGTGCCACCAGCAGACAGGGACGGGGCGAGCAGTACGTC. This codes for CATSRQGRGEQYV.

The V gene is TRBV20-1, the J gene TRBJ2-1; 7 bases match TRBD2. Looked up from germline, CDR1 is DFQATT and CDR2 is SNEGSKA (reference sequence). The CDR3 spans 14 residues. Trimming removed 6 bases from V and 3 bases from J; junction bases left unmatched: 8. The DNA of the CDR3 is TGCAGTGCCCTCTCGGGGGGAGGCTACAATGAGCAGTTCTTC. Protein product: CSALSGGGYNEQFF.

The table lists this clonotype with a few counts. The chain has TRBV6-4 and TRBJ2-2, with D possibly TRBD2 on 5 matching bases. The CDR3 consists of 15 residues. Per germline, CDR1 MRHNA and CDR2 SNTAGT. The V and J ends lost 0 bases and 1 base respectively, with 6 bases between them. CDR3 DNA sequence: TGTGCCAGCAGTGACTCGGCGGGGAACACCGGGGAGCTGTTTTTT. It specifies CASSDSAGNTGELFF.

In this sample, this clonotype turned up a few times. V and J are TRBV11-2 and TRBJ2-5; a weak D match, TRBD1 (6 bases). Germline-derived CDR1 and CDR2 are SGHAT and FQNNGV. Trimming pared 5 bases from V and 2 bases from J, leaving 12 bases between. The CDR3 runs 14 residues. The CDR3 region is CASSGWTEQETQYF. CDR3 sequence (DNA): TGTGCCAGCAGCGGATGGACAGAACAAGAGACCCAGTACTTC.

The table lists this clonotype with a few counts. The rearrangement joins TRBV5-1 to TRBJ2-2; D ambiguous. Trimming took off 0 bases at V and 7 bases at J, with 7 bases between the two ends. Germline V gene sequence: CDR1 SGHRS, CDR2 YFSETQ. The CDR3 covers 13 residues. CDR3 residues: CASSLAMGGELFF. The CDR3 region has the DNA TGCGCCAGCAGCTTGGCCATGGGCGGGGAGCTGTTTTTT. The variable domain in full, with the rest retrieved from reference TRBV5-1 and TRBJ2-2, is KAGVTQTPRYLIKTRGQQVTLSCSPISGHRSVSWYQQTPGQGLQFLFEYFSETQRNKGNFPGRFSGRQFSNSRSEMNVSTLELGDSALYLCASSLAMGGELFFGEGSRLTVL.

This clonotype has more than one count but fewer than ten. The chain couples TRBV2 to TRBJ2-1; perhaps TRBD1 as D (5 bases). Trimming removed 2 bases at V and 8 bases at J, with 13 bases between. The CDR3 has 14 amino acids. CDR1 and CDR2 from the germline V gene are SNHLY and FYNNEI. The CDR3 coding sequence is TGTGCCAGCAGTGAAACCAGCCTGGGGCATGAGCAGTTCTTC. It yields the protein CASSETSLGHEQFF.

The CDR3 is CASSARIDSTEAFF. The CDR3 DNA is TGTGCCAGCAGCGCAAGAATAGACAGCACTGAAGCTTTCTTT. V and J are TRBV9 and TRBJ1-1; tentatively, D is TRBD1 (5 bases). The germline V gene has CDR1 SGDLS and CDR2 YYNGEE. CDR3 length: 14 amino acids. V was cut by 3 bases and J by 4 bases, with 13 bases left in between.

This clonotype was seen a few times. The chain carries TRBV15 and TRBJ1-2, with D tentatively TRBD1 (6 bases). The CDR3 consists of 15 residues. The germline gives CDR1 LNHNV, CDR2 YYDKDF (reference sequence). Trimming took off 4 bases at V and 4 bases at J, with 16 bases between the two ends. The CDR3 DNA is TGTGCCACCAGCATCGGATTGACAGGTGGCTATGGCTACACCTTC. Translating it yields CATSIGLTGGYGYTF.